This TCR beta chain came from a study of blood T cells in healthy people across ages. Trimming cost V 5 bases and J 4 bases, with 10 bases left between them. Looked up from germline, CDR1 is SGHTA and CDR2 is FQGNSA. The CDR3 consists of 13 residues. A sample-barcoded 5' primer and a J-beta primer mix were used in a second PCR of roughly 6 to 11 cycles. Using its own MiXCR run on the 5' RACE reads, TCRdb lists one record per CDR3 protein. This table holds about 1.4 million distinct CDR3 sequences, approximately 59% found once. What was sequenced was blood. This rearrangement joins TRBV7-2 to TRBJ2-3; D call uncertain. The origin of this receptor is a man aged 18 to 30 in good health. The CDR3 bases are TGTGCCAGCAGCGCCCAAGTGCCAGATACGCAGTATTTT. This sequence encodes CASSAQVPDTQYF. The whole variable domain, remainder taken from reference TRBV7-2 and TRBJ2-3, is GAGVSQSPSNKVTEKGKDVELRCDPISGHTALYWYRQSLGQGLEFLIYFQGNSAPDKSGLPSDRFSAERTGGSVSTLTIQRTQQEDSAVYLCASSAQVPDTQYFGPGTRLTVL.